These 18 T cell receptor beta chains were sequenced from one sample in a study of T cells after yellow fever vaccination (dated by TCRdb to between 2018 and 2021). Library preparation was by 5' RACE. TCRdb records Illumina NovaSeq 6000 as the sequencer. TCRdb redid the processing of the public reads, applying fastp at Q25 and MiXCR, and retained in-frame beta chains. Identical CDR3 proteins give one entry, which carries the most common genes and DNA. The sample has 300,000 to 400,000 distinct CDR3 sequences on record, roughly an eighth of them singletons. The biggest ten clones account for 2.5% to 4% of the sample. The treatment or condition label on this specimen signifies: live attenuated yellow fever vaccine strain. The sequenced sample was CD4+ T cells sorted from PBMCs, obtained 15 days after the yellow fever booster vaccination. The receptors stem from a man aged 18 to 30 who received the YFV17D yellow fever vaccine.

This clonotype has a handful of counts. The chain carries TRBV6-1 and TRBJ2-3; TRBD2 is a possible D gene (5 bases). The CDR3 length is 14 residues. The germline gives CDR1 MNHNS, CDR2 SASEGT. V lost 7 bases and J 2 bases, leaving 13 bases between the germline ends. The CDR3 nucleotides are TGTGCCAGCAACCCTAAGCGGTCCACAGATACGCAGTATTTT. This codes for CASNPKRSTDTQYF.

The sample holds a few counts of this clonotype. The chain links TRBV28 to TRBJ1-1; maybe TRBD1 (5 bases). The length of the CDR3 is 13 residues. V lost 6 bases and J 4 bases, leaving 12 bases between the germline ends. Germline V gene sequence: CDR1 MDHEN, CDR2 SYDVKM. The DNA of the CDR3 is TGTGCCAGCAGATACCGGGGGAGCACTGAAGCTTTCTTT. Its translation is CASRYRGSTEAFF.

The rearrangement links TRBV7-9 to TRBJ1-4; no clear D gene. Trimming removed 4 bases at V and 7 bases at J, with 10 bases between. The germline V gene encodes CDR1 SEHNR and CDR2 FQNEAQ (reference sequence). This CDR3 has 13 amino acids. The CDR3 spells CASSSFTSEKLFF. The DNA of the CDR3 is TGTGCCAGCAGCTCTTTTACCAGTGAAAAACTGTTTTTT.

This clonotype was seen at least ten times. The gene calls are TRBV4-1 and TRBJ1-5, with 10 bases lining up with TRBD1. Germline loops: CDR1 MGHRA, CDR2 YSYEKL. The ends lost 0 bases at V and 5 bases at J; junction bases unmatched: 7. This CDR3 spans 17 amino acids. CDR3 residues: CASSQDPGQGGHQPQHF. In DNA, the CDR3 is TGCGCCAGCAGCCAAGATCCAGGACAGGGGGGGCATCAGCCCCAGCATTTT.

The V gene is TRBV7-7, the J gene TRBJ2-7; D may be TRBD1 (6 bases). The length of the CDR3 is 14 residues. Per germline, CDR1 SSHAT and CDR2 FNYEAQ (reference sequence). Trimming removed 5 bases from V and 3 bases from J, with 14 bases in between. CDR3 in DNA: TGTGCCAGCAGCCCTGTTGGGGGCTTCTACGAGCAGTACTTC. Protein product: CASSPVGGFYEQYF.

V usage is TRBV5-5 and J usage is TRBJ1-5, with D possibly being TRBD1 (5 bases). Germline V gene lookup returns CDR1 SGHKS and CDR2 YYEKEE (reference sequence). Trimming took 5 bases from V and 7 from J, leaving 16 bases between them. This CDR3 contains 14 residues. CDR3: CASSPAGRDQPQHF. The CDR3 DNA follows: TGTGCCAGCAGTCCCGCGGGAAGGGACCAGCCCCAGCATTTT.

V usage is TRBV7-8 and J usage is TRBJ1-1; 9 nucleotides match TRBD1. Germline V lookup: CDR1 SGHVS, CDR2 FQNEAQ. This CDR3 is 14 amino acids long. V gave up 7 bases and J gave up 1 base; unmatched junction bases: 4. The CDR3 spells CASTVDRGNTEAFF. In nucleotides, the CDR3 is TGTGCCAGCACCGTGGACAGGGGGAACACTGAAGCTTTCTTT.

The chain uses TRBV5-6 and TRBJ1-3; D remains unclear. Trimming removed 4 bases from V and 10 bases from J, with 18 bases in between. Per germline, CDR1 SGHDT and CDR2 YYEEEE. The CDR3 is 14 amino acids. The chain's CDR3 is CASSASGPLKTIYF. CDR3 bases: TGTGCCAGCAGCGCCTCCGGGCCTCTAAAAACCATATATTTT.

In this sample, this clonotype turned up a few times. The V call is TRBV7-2, the J call TRBJ1-5; no reliable D call. Germline CDR1 reads SGHTA; CDR2 reads FQGNSA. Trimming removed 1 base from V and 5 bases from J, with 12 bases in between. The CDR3 contains 15 residues. CDR3 coding DNA: TGTGCCAGCAGCTTAGTGGCAGTTAAGGATCAGCCCCAGCATTTT. Translating it yields CASSLVAVKDQPQHF. The full variable domain, rest sourced from reference TRBV7-2 and TRBJ1-5, is GAGVSQSPSNKVTEKGKDVELRCDPISGHTALYWYRQSLGQGLEFLIYFQGNSAPDKSGLPSDRFSAERTGGSVSTLTIQRTQQEDSAVYLCASSLVAVKDQPQHFGDGTRLSIL.

In this sample, this clonotype turned up many times. The rearrangement uses TRBV5-5 and TRBJ2-5; D may be TRBD1 (5 bases). Germline V gene lookup returns CDR1 SGHKS and CDR2 YYEKEE (reference sequence). The ends were cut back, 5 bases at V and 4 bases at J, with 15 bases in the middle. The CDR3 sequence is 14 residues long. The CDR3 protein is CASRSGYGRETQYF. The CDR3 bases are TGTGCCAGCAGGTCAGGGTACGGACGAGAGACCCAGTACTTC.

This clonotype was found a few times. The J gene is TRBJ2-3, the V gene TRBV20-1, with D perhaps matching TRBD1 (7 bases). Trimming removed 5 bases from V and 4 bases from J, with 19 bases in between. Germline V gene data show CDR1 as DFQATT and CDR2 as SNEGSKA (reference sequence). The CDR3 sequence is 15 residues long. The CDR3 loop reads CSAPQRQGGADTQYF. CDR3 nucleotide sequence: TGCAGTGCTCCTCAAAGACAGGGAGGCGCAGATACGCAGTATTTT.

The chain joins TRBV10-3 to TRBJ1-1; D is ambiguous. Trimming left V 0 bases short and J 11 bases short, with 10 bases between. The CDR3 loop spans 12 amino acids. CDR1 is ENHRY and CDR2 is SYGVKD in the germline V gene. In DNA, the CDR3 is TGTGCCATCAGTGAGTCAGGTATTGAGGCTTTCTTT. This encodes CAISESGIEAFF.

In nucleotides, the CDR3 is TGCAGTGCCGAGGGGGAGGGGCCTGATACGCAGTATTTT. This sequence encodes CSAEGEGPDTQYF. The chain is built from TRBV20-1 and TRBJ2-3; possibly TRBD2 for D (7 bases). V lost 6 bases, J lost 6 bases, and 16 bases lay in between. CDR3 size: 13 residues. Germline-derived CDR1 and CDR2 are DFQATT and SNEGSKA (reference sequence).

This clonotype was detected ten times or more. V and J are TRBV2 and TRBJ1-2; TRBD1 is a possible D gene (6 bases). Germline loops: CDR1 SNHLY, CDR2 FYNNEI. Trimming removed 2 bases at V and 4 bases at J, with 14 bases between. The CDR3 is 15 amino acids. CDR3 residues: CASSEMAGDAYGYTF. The CDR3 DNA reads TGTGCCAGCAGTGAAATGGCAGGGGACGCCTATGGCTACACCTTC.

CDR3 loop: CASSLGTIADTQYF. CDR3 DNA: TGTGCCAGCAGCTTGGGGACAATAGCAGATACGCAGTATTTT. This chain connects TRBV7-3 to TRBJ2-3, with TRBD1 as a possible D gene (6 bases). V lost 3 bases to trimming and J lost 4 bases, with 11 bases between them. Looked up from germline, CDR1 is SGHTA and CDR2 is FQGTGA. The CDR3 loop spans 14 amino acids.

The rearrangement joins TRBV7-2 to TRBJ1-6, with D possibly TRBD1 on 5 matching bases. Germline values: CDR1 SGHTA, CDR2 FQGNSA. The CDR3 runs to 15 residues. V lost 1 base and J lost 5, with 9 bases in between. This CDR3 reads CASSLEGIHNSPLHF. CDR3 bases: TGTGCCAGCAGCTTAGAGGGGATTCATAATTCACCCCTCCACTTT. Combining the CDR3 with reference TRBV7-2 and TRBJ1-6 gives the whole variable domain GAGVSQSPSNKVTEKGKDVELRCDPISGHTALYWYRQSLGQGLEFLIYFQGNSAPDKSGLPSDRFSAERTGGSVSTLTIQRTQQEDSAVYLCASSLEGIHNSPLHFGNGTRLTVT.

The chain employs TRBV4-2 and TRBJ1-6; tentatively, D is TRBD1 (5 bases). CDR3 length: 14 amino acids. From germline, CDR1 is LGHNA and CDR2 YNFKEQ. Trimming pared 3 bases from V and 10 bases from J, leaving 13 bases between. As DNA, the CDR3 is TGTGCCAGCAGCCAGCAGGGAGGGAAGTCACCCCTCCACTTT. Its translation is CASSQQGGKSPLHF.

The table lists this clonotype with a few counts. CDR3 nucleotide sequence: TGTGCCAGCACCCCCGATCCGGGGGGCATCTACGAGCAGTACTTC. Translated, it gives CASTPDPGGIYEQYF. V gene TRBV9 combines with J gene TRBJ2-7, with D tentatively TRBD2 (7 bases). V lost 6 bases, J lost 3 bases, and 19 bases lay in between. This CDR3 is 15 amino acids long. CDR1 and CDR2 (germline): SGDLS, YYNGEE.